The 20 T cell receptor beta chains presented below share a single source sample, sequenced in a study of identical twins. TCRdb reanalysed the 5' RACE reads using MiXCR and keeps one entry per CDR3 protein. The sample carries about 220,000 distinct CDR3 sequences, approximately 7.3% recorded once. These data also formed part of another study, on yellow fever vaccine responses in identical twins.

Sequencing was performed on CD8+ T cells sorted from blood. The receptors stem from a woman younger than 30 in good health.

This clonotype has just a few counts. V and J are TRBV7-9 and TRBJ2-7; 9 nucleotides line up with TRBD2. J gave up 7 bases and V 5 bases, and 9 bases lay outside the gene matches. CDR3 length: 14 amino acids. Germline V gene lookup returns CDR1 SEHNR and CDR2 FQNEAQ (reference sequence). The CDR3 loop reads CASSPGTSSEEQYF. The CDR3 DNA sequence: TGTGCCAGCAGCCCCGGGACTAGCTCGGAGGAGCAGTACTTC. Looking up the rest from reference TRBV7-9 and TRBJ2-7 gives the full variable domain: DTGVSQNPRHKITKRGQNVTFRCDPISEHNRLYWYRQTLGQGPEFLTYFQNEAQLEKSRLLSDRFSAERPKGSFSTLEIQRTEQGDSAMYLCASSPGTSSEEQYFGPGTRLTVT.

This clonotype has ten or more counts. This chain joins TRBV29-1 and TRBJ2-2; TRBD1 aligns across 8 bases. CDR1 and CDR2 (germline): SQVTM, ANQGSEA. V shed 2 bases, J shed 6 bases, and the junction held 8 bases outside the gene matches. The CDR3 runs to 15 residues. The chain's CDR3 is CSVESGQGGSGELFF. DNA for the CDR3: TGCAGCGTTGAAAGTGGACAGGGAGGTTCCGGGGAGCTGTTTTTT.

V and J are TRBV27 and TRBJ2-3; 9 positions match TRBD2. This CDR3 is 15 amino acids long. The germline CDR1 and CDR2 sequences are MNHEY and SMNVEV (reference sequence). V was clipped by 5 bases and J by 6 bases; unmatched bases: 9. The CDR3 reads CASSPLAGGPDTQYF. CDR3 coding DNA: TGTGCCAGCAGTCCCCTCGCGGGGGGGCCGGATACGCAGTATTTT.

The table lists this clonotype with a few counts. The V gene is TRBV5-8, the J gene TRBJ2-3; D might be TRBD1 or TRBD2, each matching 6 bases. Germline V gene sequence: CDR1 SGHTS, CDR2 YDEGEE. The CDR3 contains 15 residues. Trimming shortened V by 4 bases and J by 3 bases, and 15 bases separated the two germline ends. CDR3 DNA: TGTGCCAGCAGCCTGATGGGGGGCATAACAGATACGCAGTATTTT. Its protein product is CASSLMGGITDTQYF.

This clonotype has a count of ten or more. The chain uses TRBV4-1 and TRBJ1-1; D is undetermined. The CDR3 sequence is 12 residues long. Germline assignment: CDR1 MGHRA and CDR2 YSYEKL. Between the trimmed V and J ends, which lost 1 base and 3 bases, there was a span of 3 bases. The DNA of the CDR3 is TGCGCCAGCAGCCAAGGCCACACTGAAGCTTTCTTT. It codes for CASSQGHTEAFF.

This chain connects TRBV20-1 to TRBJ2-1; TRBD2 agrees at 9 bases. Per germline, CDR1 DFQATT and CDR2 SNEGSKA (reference sequence). V dropped 3 bases and J dropped 6; count of bases not matched to a gene: 12. The CDR3 contains 16 residues. The CDR3 region is CSARPLALAGLNEQFF. The CDR3 DNA sequence: TGCAGTGCTAGGCCTTTGGCACTAGCGGGCCTCAATGAGCAGTTCTTC.

This clonotype was detected a few times. This chain connects TRBV10-2 to TRBJ2-7; D remains ambiguous. The CDR3 runs 12 residues. Germline V gene data show CDR1 as WSHSY and CDR2 as SAAADI. V gave up 0 bases and J gave up 4 bases, with 4 bases separating them. In DNA form, the CDR3 reads TGCGCCAGCAGTGAGTCGACTTACGAGCAGTACGTC. It encodes CASSESTYEQYV.

Many counts were recorded for this clonotype. This sequence joins TRBV27 and TRBJ2-7; D may match TRBD1 or TRBD2 (5 bases each). The CDR3 totals 16 residues. The germline V gene has CDR1 MNHEY and CDR2 SMNVEV (reference sequence). The V and J ends lost 3 bases and 2 bases respectively, with 17 bases between them. DNA for the CDR3: TGTGCCAGCAGTTTGATCGGGGCAGGGCGAACCTACGAGCAGTACTTC. Protein sequence: CASSLIGAGRTYEQYF.

This clonotype was counted many times. The gene calls are TRBV7-3 and TRBJ1-1; D not resolved. This CDR3 has 11 amino acids. The V gene lost 5 bases and the J gene lost 10 bases, with 11 bases spanning the gap. CDR1 and CDR2 from the germline V gene are SGHTA and FQGTGA. The CDR3, as DNA: TGTGCCAGCAGCCCTCCAATAACAGCTTTCTTT. Translating gives CASSPPITAFF. The whole variable domain, filled in from reference TRBV7-3 and TRBJ1-1, reads GAGVSQTPSNKVTEKGKYVELRCDPISGHTALYWYRQSLGQGPEFLIYFQGTGAADDSGLPNDRFFAVRPEGSVSTLKIQRTERGDSAVYLCASSPPITAFFGQGTRLTVV.

This clonotype was detected a few times. V usage is TRBV9 and J usage is TRBJ2-3; D gene unclear. The CDR3 consists of 17 residues. The germline V gene has CDR1 SGDLS and CDR2 YYNGEE. Trimming shortened V by 1 base and J by 2 bases, and 17 bases separated the two germline ends. CDR3 DNA sequence: TGTGCCAGCAGCGTACACTTCGGCGGAACCAACACAGATACGCAGTATTTT. Translating gives CASSVHFGGTNTDTQYF.

This clonotype was found many times. CDR3 in amino acids: CASSQPGNVQETQYF. In nucleotides, the CDR3 is TGTGCCAGCAGCCAACCCGGAAACGTCCAAGAGACCCAGTACTTC. This chain links TRBV12-3 or TRBV12-4 with TRBJ2-5; no firm D call. The CDR3 is 15 residues long. V was trimmed by 6 bases and J by 1 base, leaving 15 bases between them.

This clonotype was detected a few times. The V and J genes are TRBV13 and TRBJ2-7; TRBD2 is a possible D gene (6 bases). The length of the CDR3 is 16 residues. The V end lost 0 bases, the J end lost 4 bases, and 16 bases lay between the germline ends. Germline CDR1 and CDR2: PRHDT and FYEKMQ (reference sequence). Here the CDR3 reads CASSLGEEWGTYEQYF. The CDR3 nucleotides read TGTGCCAGCAGCTTAGGCGAAGAGTGGGGGACTTACGAGCAGTACTTC.

Many counts were recorded for this clonotype. The chain recombines TRBV20-1 with TRBJ1-5, with D uncertain. This CDR3 has 13 residues. Between the trimmed V and J ends, which lost 8 bases and 1 base, there was a span of 12 bases. Germline loops: CDR1 DFQATT, CDR2 SNEGSKA (reference sequence). The CDR3 protein is CSSEGRSNQPQHF. The CDR3 coding sequence is TGCAGTAGCGAGGGTCGGAGCAATCAGCCCCAGCATTTT.

This clonotype was picked up many times. This rearrangement joins TRBV2 to TRBJ1-1; 8 bases align to TRBD1. Germline CDR1 and CDR2: SNHLY and FYNNEI. Losses at the gene ends were 7 bases for V and 8 bases for J; bases not matched to a gene: 3. The CDR3 contains 11 residues. This chain's CDR3 is CASIRQGEAFF. For the CDR3, the DNA is TGTGCCAGCATAAGACAGGGGGAAGCTTTCTTT.

Of note for this clonotype: At one of its ends the junction is not consistent with the germline gene, which may arise from a read error. V is TRBV15 and J is TRBJ1-1, with 9 bases lining up with TRBD1. This CDR3 comprises 15 residues. The germline gives CDR1 LNHNV, CDR2 YYDKDF (reference sequence). CDR3 residues: CATSGEPDRGTEAFF. The CDR3 DNA is TGTGCCACCAGCGGAGAACCGGACAGGGGTACTGAAGCTTTCTTT.

V usage is TRBV2 and J usage is TRBJ2-6; 8 nucleotides agree with TRBD1. This CDR3 spans 17 amino acids. Per germline, CDR1 SNHLY and CDR2 FYNNEI. J was trimmed by 0 bases and V by 8 bases; bases with no gene match: 9. DNA of the CDR3: TGTGCCAGCCTAAACAGGGACAGGCACTCTGGGGCCAACGTCCTGACTTTC. Translation gives CASLNRDRHSGANVLTF.

This clonotype has just a few counts. V is TRBV12-3 or TRBV12-4 and J is TRBJ2-3; either TRBD1 or TRBD2 may supply D (5 bases each). V was shortened by 6 bases and J by 1 base, with 11 bases between the two germline ends. The CDR3 has 14 residues. The CDR3 spells CASRGLGGTDTQYF. The CDR3, as DNA: TGTGCCAGCAGGGGGCTGGGGGGCACAGATACGCAGTATTTT.

In its sample, this clonotype was seen a few times. The chain joins TRBV12-3 or TRBV12-4 to TRBJ1-5; D is perhaps TRBD1 (6 bases). V was cut by 6 bases and J by 5 bases, with 8 bases left in between. The CDR3 totals 12 residues. In DNA form, the CDR3 reads TGTGCCAGCAGGGGGGGGCATCAGCCCCAGCATTTT. Its translation: CASRGGHQPQHF.

This clonotype has at least ten counts. The chain couples TRBV7-6 to TRBJ2-1; 12 bases line up with TRBD2. The CDR3 spans 15 residues. CDR1 is SGHVS and CDR2 is FNYEAQ in the germline V gene. Germline trimming cut 3 bases from V and 5 bases from J; bases unmatched to any gene: 2. CDR3 DNA sequence: TGTGCCAGCAGCTTGAGACTAGCGGGAGACAATGAGCAGTTCTTC. Protein product: CASSLRLAGDNEQFF.

In this sample, this clonotype turned up many times. The V gene is TRBV29-1, the J gene TRBJ2-2; 7 nucleotides match TRBD1. The length of the CDR3 is 15 residues. V shed 4 bases and J 6 bases; nucleotides not matched to a gene: 11. Germline CDR1 SQVTM, CDR2 ANQGSEA. CDR3 protein: CSVAGREQGSGELFF. Written as DNA, the CDR3 is TGCAGCGTTGCAGGAAGAGAACAGGGGTCCGGGGAGCTGTTTTTT.